Below, 32 T cell receptor beta chains from the same sample are listed, as sequenced in a study of cytomegalovirus exposure and HLA in healthy donors. Using immunoSEQ multiplex PCR, the repertoire was profiled, and TCRdb retains in-frame clones only, with some absent. The table lists about 120,000 clones, 88% of them singletons. Sequencing was carried out using PBMCs. All receptors come from a woman younger than 30 in good health and CMV-seropositive.

The CDR3 DNA reads TGTGCCAGCAGCTCTCGTTTCGGGGGCACAGATACGCAGTATTTT. Protein product: CASSSRFGGTDTQYF. This chain connects TRBV7-6 to TRBJ2-3; D possibly corresponds to TRBD2 (5 bases). Germline assignment: CDR1 SGHVS and CDR2 FNYEAQ. The CDR3 totals 15 residues. With 4 bases removed from V and 1 base from J, the gap between germline ends came to 12 bases.

The chain carries TRBV4-3 and TRBJ2-1, with 15 bases fitting TRBD2. The CDR3 extends over 19 amino acids. J lost 4 bases, V lost 3 bases, and 10 bases had no gene match. Germline loops: CDR1 LGHNA, CDR2 YSLEER. CDR3 nucleotide sequence: TGCGCCAGCAGCCATGAAGCGGGACTAGCGGGAGGACTTTACAATGAGCAGTTCTTC. Protein: CASSHEAGLAGGLYNEQFF.

J is TRBJ1-1 and V is TRBV29-1; D gene ambiguous. Per germline, CDR1 SQVTM and CDR2 ANQGSEA. This CDR3 contains 14 residues. The ends were cut back, 0 bases at V and 1 base at J, with 9 bases in the middle. The CDR3 spells CSVEDERGNTEAFF. CDR3 DNA: TGCAGCGTTGAAGATGAGCGAGGGAACACTGAAGCTTTCTTT. Variable domain in full (rest from reference TRBV29-1 and TRBJ1-1): SAVISQKPSRDICQRGTSLTIQCQVDSQVTMMFWYRQQPGQSLTLIATANQGSEATYESGFVIDKFPISRPNLTFSTLTVSNMSPEDSSIYLCSVEDERGNTEAFFGQGTRLTVV.

V usage is TRBV5-1 and J usage is TRBJ1-1; perhaps TRBD1 as D (6 bases). Trimming cost V 0 bases and J 1 base, with 7 bases left between them. Germline lookup yields CDR1 SGHRS and CDR2 YFSETQ. This CDR3 is 14 amino acids long. The CDR3 DNA is TGCGCCAGCAGCTTGGGACAGGCGAACACTGAAGCTTTCTTT. Its translation is CASSLGQANTEAFF.

The chain employs TRBV6-6 and TRBJ1-1; D is perhaps TRBD1 (6 bases). The CDR3 loop spans 15 amino acids. Trimming stripped 0 bases from V and 1 base from J, with 9 bases between. The V gene's germline CDR1 is MNHNY and CDR2 SVGAGI (reference sequence). The CDR3 region is CASSYSGQQNTEAFF. CDR3 bases: TGTGCCAGCAGTTACTCTGGACAGCAGAACACTGAAGCTTTCTTT.

CDR3 sequence: CASSFAGYNQPQHF. The DNA for the CDR3 is TGTGCCAGCAGCTTCGCAGGTTACAATCAGCCCCAGCATTTT. The J gene is TRBJ1-5, the V gene TRBV7-9, with unresolved D. Trimming cost V 3 bases and J 3 bases, with 9 bases left between them. Per germline, CDR1 SEHNR and CDR2 FQNEAQ (reference sequence). CDR3 size: 14 residues. Together with reference TRBV7-9 and TRBJ1-5, the CDR3 gives the full variable domain: DTGVSQNPRHKITKRGQNVTFRCDPISEHNRLYWYRQTLGQGPEFLTYFQNEAQLEKSRLLSDRFSAERPKGSFSTLEIQRTEQGDSAMYLCASSFAGYNQPQHFGDGTRLSIL.

J is TRBJ1-1 and V is TRBV6-6; 7 bases line up with TRBD1. The CDR3 has 16 residues. Germline CDR1 reads MNHNY; CDR2 reads SVGAGI (reference sequence). Trimming took 0 bases from V and 1 from J; bases not matched to a gene: 5. The CDR3 loop reads CASSYSPPGGNTEAFF. Here the CDR3 DNA reads TGTGCCAGCAGTTACTCCCCGCCAGGGGGGAACACTGAAGCTTTCTTT.

The CDR3 reads CASSPELGRGYEQYF. In DNA, the CDR3 is TGTGCCAGCAGCCCTGAACTAGGGAGAGGGTACGAGCAGTACTTC. The chain has TRBV5-4 and TRBJ2-7; a weak D match, TRBD2 (5 bases). The CDR3 covers 15 residues. CDR1 is SGHNT, CDR2 YYREEE, per germline (reference sequence). V shed 4 bases and J shed 4 bases, with 18 bases lying between them.

The chain recombines TRBV14 with TRBJ1-5, with a weak D call TRBD1 (5 bases). Germline CDR1 SGHDN, CDR2 FVKESK. The V gene lost 4 bases and the J gene lost 1 base, with 17 bases spanning the gap. This CDR3 comprises 17 residues. The CDR3, as DNA: TGTGCCAGCAGCCGCGGGACGGTCGGTGGGAGCAATCAGCCCCAGCATTTT. Translated: CASSRGTVGGSNQPQHF.

This clone appeared once. This chain connects TRBV7-9 to TRBJ1-4; D is perhaps TRBD1 (6 bases). This CDR3 is 16 amino acids long. The V gene's germline CDR1 is SEHNR and CDR2 FQNEAQ (reference sequence). The V end was cut by 4 bases, the J end by 5 bases, with 17 bases between. CDR3 sequence reads: CASSYTQGQTNEKLFF. CDR3 DNA sequence: TGTGCCAGCAGCTACACTCAGGGACAAACAAATGAAAAACTGTTTTTT.

The genes are TRBV6-6 and TRBJ2-3, with D perhaps matching TRBD2 (5 bases). Deletions cut 3 bases from V and 6 bases from J, with 10 bases between. Germline V gene lookup returns CDR1 MNHNY and CDR2 SVGAGI (reference sequence). This CDR3 region has 13 residues. In DNA form, the CDR3 reads TGTGCCAGCAGTTATACCCCGGGGGATACGCAGTATTTT. This codes for CASSYTPGDTQYF.

This chain links TRBV11-3 with TRBJ2-7, with TRBD1 matching over 10 bases. CDR3 length: 15 amino acids. CDR1 is SGHNT, CDR2 YENEEA, per germline. After removal of 8 bases from V and 6 bases from J, the junction contained 13 bases not matched to a gene. CDR3 loop: CASASPGQGHTEQYF. The CDR3 DNA reads as TGTGCCAGCGCTTCACCGGGACAGGGGCATACCGAGCAGTACTTC. Full variable domain (rest looked up from reference TRBV11-3 and TRBJ2-7): EAGVVQSPRYKIIEKKQPVAFWCNPISGHNTLYWYLQNLGQGPELLIRYENEEAVDDSQLPKDRFSAERLKGVDSTLKIQPAELGDSAVYLCASASPGQGHTEQYFGPGTRLTVT.

The V gene is TRBV6-1, the J gene TRBJ2-3; 7 bases fit TRBD1. The germline V gene encodes CDR1 MNHNS and CDR2 SASEGT. The CDR3 is made up of 14 amino acids. J gave up 4 bases and V 6 bases, and 7 bases lay outside the gene matches. The CDR3 region is CASSQGDRPDTQYF. DNA of the CDR3: TGTGCCAGCAGCCAGGGGGATCGGCCAGATACGCAGTATTTT.

The chain links TRBV7-2 to TRBJ2-5, with D maybe TRBD1 (6 bases). V lost 5 bases, J lost 2 bases, and 9 bases lay in between. Germline CDR1 SGHTA, CDR2 FQGNSA. The CDR3 extends over 13 amino acids. The CDR3 DNA reads as TGTGCCAGCAGCAAGGGACATCAAGAGACCCAGTACTTC. This codes for CASSKGHQETQYF.

In nucleotides, the CDR3 is TGTGCCAGCAGCGCTAAGAGACAGCACTCCTACAATGAGCAGTTCTTC. This encodes CASSAKRQHSYNEQFF. The chain couples TRBV9 to TRBJ2-1; D perhaps matches TRBD1 (5 bases). V was shortened by 3 bases and J by 0 bases, with 13 bases between the two germline ends. The CDR3 runs 16 residues. Per germline, CDR1 SGDLS and CDR2 YYNGEE.

V usage is TRBV19 and J usage is TRBJ1-2; 10 nucleotides agree with TRBD1. The CDR3 runs to 15 residues. With 6 bases clipped from V and 6 bases from J, the junction kept 10 bases outside the gene matches. Germline CDR1 LNHDA, CDR2 SQIVND (reference sequence). The CDR3 DNA reads TGTGCCAGTAGCCGCTGGGGACAGGGGATAGATGGCTACACCTTC. This sequence encodes CASSRWGQGIDGYTF.

This chain uses TRBV6-5 with TRBJ1-1; no reliable D call. Trimming removed 2 bases at V and 3 bases at J, with 16 bases between. Germline CDR1 and CDR2: MNHEY and SVGAGI. The CDR3 has 16 amino acids. The CDR3 sequence: CASSYNQPSGYTEAFF. CDR3 nucleotides: TGTGCCAGCAGTTACAATCAACCGAGCGGGTACACTGAAGCTTTCTTT.

The CDR3 protein is CASGEVGNQPQHF. The CDR3 DNA sequence: TGTGCCAGCGGGGAGGTTGGGAATCAGCCCCAGCATTTT. J is TRBJ1-5 and V is TRBV5-5; D ambiguous. The CDR3 length is 13 residues. V was pared by 7 bases and J by 4 bases, with 12 bases between. Germline lookup yields CDR1 SGHKS and CDR2 YYEKEE (reference sequence).

This chain links TRBV30 with TRBJ2-7; D is unclear. This CDR3 region has 13 residues. V was shortened by 2 bases and J by 3 bases, with 11 bases between the two germline ends. CDR1 and CDR2 from the germline V gene are GTSNPN and SVGIG (reference sequence). The CDR3 spells CAWSLLSRYEQYF. CDR3 sequence (DNA): TGTGCCTGGAGTTTGTTGAGCCGCTACGAGCAGTACTTC.

The chain combines TRBV28 with TRBJ1-1; 9 positions agree with TRBD1. Trimming cost V 4 bases and J 4 bases; bases outside gene matches: 10. The length of the CDR3 is 16 residues. Germline V lookup: CDR1 MDHEN, CDR2 SYDVKM. The CDR3 DNA sequence: TGTGCCAGCAGTTACCAACAGGGGGCGCGGAGCACTGAAGCTTTCTTT. Its translation: CASSYQQGARSTEAFF.

The V gene is TRBV10-1, the J gene TRBJ2-7, with 8 bases fitting TRBD2. Germline V gives CDR1 WNHNN, CDR2 SYGVQD (reference sequence). The V gene end was trimmed by 0 bases and the J gene end by 5 bases; junction bases not matched to a gene: 6. CDR3 length equals 15 residues. The CDR3 region is CASSESTGGIHEQYF. CDR3 nucleotides: TGCGCCAGCAGTGAGTCAACGGGGGGGATCCACGAGCAGTACTTC.

This rearrangement joins TRBV25-1 to TRBJ2-5; D possibly corresponds to TRBD1 (6 bases). Germline CDR1 and CDR2: MGHDK and SYGVNS. Trimming pared 6 bases from V and 5 bases from J, leaving 25 bases between. The CDR3 runs 17 residues. In nucleotides, the CDR3 is TGTGCCAGCAGAGCCACACGACAGGTTTGGGAGCGGGAGACCCAGTACTTC. Translating gives CASRATRQVWERETQYF. The full variable domain, with the rest looked up from reference TRBV25-1 and TRBJ2-5, is EADIYQTPRYLVIGTGKKITLECSQTMGHDKMYWYQQDPGMELHLIHYSYGVNSTEKGDLSSESTVSRIRTEHFPLTLESARPSHTSQYLCASRATRQVWERETQYFGPGTRLLVL.

V usage is TRBV15 and J usage is TRBJ1-3, with 8 bases matching TRBD1. The CDR3 spans 15 residues. CDR1 and CDR2 (germline): LNHNV, YYDKDF (reference sequence). V was clipped by 4 bases and J by 1 base; unmatched bases: 3. CDR3 residues: CATSKDRVSGNTIYF. For the CDR3, the DNA is TGTGCCACCAGCAAGGACAGGGTGTCTGGAAACACCATATATTTT.

This clone was seen a handful of times. This chain joins TRBV7-9 and TRBJ2-5; 11 bases align to TRBD2. Germline V gives CDR1 SEHNR, CDR2 FQNEAQ (reference sequence). The CDR3 is made up of 16 amino acids. The trim removed 3 bases at V and 5 bases at J, leaving 8 bases unmatched. DNA for the CDR3: TGTGCCAGCAGCTTTTTCCGACTAGCGGGGCGGGAGACCCAGTACTTC. It encodes CASSFFRLAGRETQYF.

The rearrangement uses TRBV5-1 and TRBJ2-7, with TRBD1 matching over 9 bases. CDR3 length: 14 amino acids. Germline loops: CDR1 SGHRS, CDR2 YFSETQ. J gave up 4 bases and V 4 bases, and 6 bases lay outside the gene matches. The CDR3 loop is CASSQGQGAYEQYF. The CDR3 nucleotides read TGCGCCAGCAGCCAGGGACAGGGTGCTTACGAGCAGTACTTC.

This chain uses TRBV30 with TRBJ1-4; possibly TRBD1 for D (5 bases). The V and J ends lost 5 bases and 5 bases respectively, with 12 bases between them. The germline V gene encodes CDR1 GTSNPN and CDR2 SVGIG (reference sequence). The CDR3 runs 13 residues. The CDR3 reads CAWGLRGNEKLFF. The CDR3 nucleotides read TGTGCCTGGGGCTTGCGGGGGAATGAAAAACTGTTTTTT.

In this sample, this clone turned up once. The chain is built from TRBV15 and TRBJ2-7, with TRBD1 as a possible D gene (6 bases). Germline-derived CDR1 and CDR2 are LNHNV and YYDKDF (reference sequence). V was trimmed by 0 bases and J by 2 bases, leaving 11 bases between them. The CDR3 has 15 residues. CDR3 nucleotides: TGTGCCACCAGCAGAGATGGGGGCGGAACCTACGAGCAGTACTTC. Translated, it gives CATSRDGGGTYEQYF.

This clone showed up just once. This chain uses TRBV14 with TRBJ2-3, with unresolved D. V lost 0 bases, J lost 7 bases, and 20 bases lay in between. Germline CDR1 reads SGHDN; CDR2 reads FVKESK. This CDR3 contains 17 residues. This CDR3 is CASSQDIPSRYSNTQYF. For the CDR3, the DNA is TGTGCCAGCAGCCAAGATATCCCGTCCCGATACTCGAATACGCAGTATTTT.

The chain joins TRBV18 to TRBJ2-7, with D possibly TRBD1 on 5 matching bases. V was pared by 4 bases and J by 0 bases, with 13 bases between. Looked up from germline, CDR1 is KGHSH and CDR2 is LQKENI. This CDR3 region has 15 residues. As DNA, the CDR3 is TGTGCCAGCTCACTTACGGACACCAGCTCCTACGAGCAGTACTTC. Translation: CASSLTDTSSYEQYF.

The chain has TRBV4-1 and TRBJ2-5; 8 bases map to TRBD2. Germline V CDR1 and CDR2: MGHRA, YSYEKL. Trimming cost V 2 bases and J 5 bases; bases outside gene matches: 7. The CDR3 is 15 amino acids. CDR3 sequence: CASSQLPGLGETQYF. The CDR3 coding sequence is TGCGCCAGCAGCCAACTACCGGGACTAGGGGAGACCCAGTACTTC.

This chain connects TRBV19 to TRBJ2-1; 9 nucleotides match TRBD2. The V gene's germline CDR1 is LNHDA and CDR2 SQIVND (reference sequence). This CDR3 has 16 residues. The J segment lost 0 bases and the V segment lost 10 bases, leaving 10 bases of the junction unmatched. The CDR3 DNA reads TGTGCCACCAGGAACCCAGCGGGGGGCTCCTACAATGAGCAGTTCTTC. Protein sequence: CATRNPAGGSYNEQFF.

J is TRBJ2-3 and V is TRBV10-3, with 9 bases aligning to TRBD2. Germline CDR1 ENHRY, CDR2 SYGVKD. The CDR3 consists of 16 residues. V was clipped by 4 bases and J by 3 bases; unmatched bases: 8. Written as DNA, the CDR3 is TGTGCCATCAGTGGAAAAGGTAGCGGGGGAACAGATACGCAGTATTTT. Its protein product is CAISGKGSGGTDTQYF.